These 26 T cell receptor beta chains were sequenced from one sample in a study of early T cells in non-severe SARS-CoV-2 infection. TCRdb reprocessed the 5' RACE reads via MiXCR and lists one record per CDR3 protein. The sample consists of approximately 46,000 distinct CDR3 sequences, 20% to 25% of them appearing once. Sequenced here: whole blood, sampled at baseline. Receptors originate from an adult who was a healthcare worker with PCR-confirmed SARS-CoV-2 infection or an uninfected control (not recorded which).

This clonotype occurred a few times. This chain uses TRBV7-2 with TRBJ2-7; TRBD2 matches 9 bases. V was clipped by 2 bases and J by 4 bases; unmatched bases: 6. In germline, CDR1 is SGHTA, CDR2 FQGNSA. The CDR3 has 15 residues. The CDR3 DNA sequence: TGTGCCAGCAGCTTAATGCGGACTAGCGAATACGAGCAGTACTTC. Translated, it gives CASSLMRTSEYEQYF.

A few counts support this clonotype. J is TRBJ1-1 and V is TRBV4-2, with D hard to call. CDR1 is LGHNA and CDR2 is YNFKEQ in the germline V gene. Trimming cost V 0 bases and J 4 bases, with 21 bases left between them. The CDR3 runs to 18 residues. In DNA, the CDR3 is TGTGCCAGCAGCCAAGATCCATATCAAGGGATCGAGGGCACTGAAGCTTTCTTT. This gives the protein CASSQDPYQGIEGTEAFF.

The chain uses TRBV10-2 and TRBJ2-3; D is unresolved. Germline values: CDR1 WSHSY, CDR2 SAAADI. This CDR3 is built from 16 residues. V shed 3 bases and J shed 4 bases, with 17 bases lying between them. The CDR3 region is CASSDEKLLPPDTQYF. CDR3 nucleotides: TGCGCCAGCAGTGATGAAAAGCTTCTACCCCCAGATACGCAGTATTTT.

This clonotype was detected a few times. The rearrangement links TRBV4-1 to TRBJ1-1; D not resolved. With 2 bases removed from V and 4 bases from J, the gap between germline ends came to 11 bases. The germline V gene has CDR1 MGHRA and CDR2 YSYEKL. CDR3 size: 14 residues. The chain's CDR3 is CASSQTDGATEAFF. The CDR3 region has the DNA TGCGCCAGCAGCCAAACAGACGGCGCCACTGAAGCTTTCTTT.

This clonotype showed up just a few times. The chain is built from TRBV29-1 and TRBJ2-7; unclear D gene. The CDR3 is 11 amino acids. V was trimmed by 0 bases and J by 4 bases, leaving 4 bases between them. Per the germline V gene, CDR1 is SQVTM and CDR2 is ANQGSEA. CDR3 residues: CSVEEGYEQYF. The CDR3 region has the DNA TGCAGCGTTGAAGAAGGGTACGAGCAGTACTTC.

The chain uses TRBV6-2 or TRBV6-3 and TRBJ2-7; 8 bases are a match to TRBD1. The V segment lost 5 bases and the J segment 3 bases; nucleotides outside the gene matches: 9. The CDR3 runs to 15 residues. CDR1 and CDR2 from the germline V gene are MNHEY and SVGEGT. CDR3 sequence reads: CASSPGTGNLYEQYF. The CDR3 DNA is TGTGCCAGCAGTCCTGGGACAGGAAACCTCTACGAGCAGTACTTC.

This chain connects TRBV6-6 to TRBJ2-2, with a possible D match to TRBD1 (6 bases). The CDR3 spans 16 residues. Germline V gene data show CDR1 as MNHNY and CDR2 as SVGAGI (reference sequence). V was cut by 5 bases and J by 5 bases, with 18 bases left in between. CDR3: CASSDLGAGETGELFF. CDR3 nucleotide sequence: TGTGCCAGCAGTGACCTGGGGGCAGGAGAAACCGGGGAGCTGTTTTTT.

The rearrangement joins TRBV7-2 to TRBJ2-1; unclear D gene. CDR1 SGHTA and CDR2 FQGNSA come from the germline V gene. V was pared by 5 bases and J by 0 bases, with 11 bases between. CDR3 length equals 15 residues. CDR3 sequence: CASSPYSSSYNEQFF. CDR3 nucleotide sequence: TGTGCCAGCAGCCCATACAGTAGCTCCTACAATGAGCAGTTCTTC.

This clonotype was detected a few times. This chain connects TRBV9 to TRBJ2-3; TRBD2 agrees at 8 bases. Germline values: CDR1 SGDLS, CDR2 YYNGEE. CDR3 size: 15 residues. The trim removed 1 base at V and 7 bases at J, leaving 8 bases unmatched. CDR3 sequence: CASSVTTSATYTQYF. The DNA of the CDR3 is TGTGCCAGCAGCGTAACGACTAGCGCAACTTATACGCAGTATTTT.

The chain is built from TRBV15 and TRBJ2-7; a possible D gene is TRBD1 (5 bases). Germline CDR1 is LNHNV and CDR2 is YYDKDF (reference sequence). The CDR3 loop spans 14 amino acids. Trimming removed 0 bases at V and 6 bases at J, with 12 bases between. As DNA, the CDR3 is TGTGCCACCAGCAGAGATCGCAGGGCCGGCGAGCAGTACTTC. Translation gives CATSRDRRAGEQYF.

This clonotype was recorded a few times. The CDR3 sequence is CASRPTGGSGNTIYF. For the CDR3, the DNA is TGTGCCAGCAGACCGACAGGGGGGTCTGGAAACACCATATATTTT. This chain uses TRBV12-3 or TRBV12-4 with TRBJ1-3; TRBD1 matches at 9 bases. The CDR3 loop spans 15 amino acids. Losses at the gene ends were 6 bases for V and 1 base for J; bases not matched to a gene: 4.

The rearrangement links TRBV18 to TRBJ2-5, with D unclear. Germline assignment: CDR1 KGHSH and CDR2 LQKENI. The germline V and J ends were trimmed by 5 bases and 2 bases, with 9 bases remaining between them. This CDR3 contains 13 residues. The CDR3 nucleotides are TGTGCCAGCTCAACTGCGACGCAAGAGACCCAGTACTTC. This translates into CASSTATQETQYF.

This clonotype showed up many times. This chain connects TRBV10-1 to TRBJ2-2; no firm D call. With 0 bases removed from V and 6 bases from J, the gap between germline ends came to 8 bases. CDR3 length: 14 amino acids. Germline-derived CDR1 and CDR2 are WNHNN and SYGVQD (reference sequence). The CDR3 loop reads CASSESRQAGELFF. The CDR3 region has the DNA TGCGCCAGCAGTGAGTCCCGGCAGGCCGGGGAGCTGTTTTTT.

The table lists this clonotype with a few counts. The gene calls are TRBV2 and TRBJ2-7; D not certain. Germline V gene lookup returns CDR1 SNHLY and CDR2 FYNNEI. V lost 4 bases and J lost 0, with 10 bases in between. The CDR3 length is 14 residues. CDR3 coding DNA: TGTGCCAGCAGTGGGCAGAGGAGCTCCTACGAGCAGTACTTC. Its protein is CASSGQRSSYEQYF.

V and J are TRBV27 and TRBJ2-1; D might be TRBD1 (6 bases). The CDR3 is 14 residues long. V was trimmed by 5 bases and J by 5 bases, leaving 13 bases between them. CDR1 is MNHEY, CDR2 SMNVEV, per germline (reference sequence). The CDR3 loop is CASSTGPTNNEQFF. CDR3 DNA: TGTGCCAGCAGTACAGGGCCGACGAACAATGAGCAGTTCTTC.

The genes are TRBV12-5 and TRBJ2-1; D possibly matches TRBD1 or TRBD2 (6 bases each). V was shortened by 5 bases and J by 4 bases, with 18 bases between the two germline ends. The CDR3 totals 16 residues. Germline CDR1 and CDR2: LGHNT and FRNRAP. CDR3 bases: TGTGCTAGTGGTCCTCCAGCCGGGGGCCATTACAATGAGCAGTTCTTC. Its translation is CASGPPAGGHYNEQFF.

This clonotype appeared a few times. V and J are TRBV5-1 and TRBJ2-3; D uncertain. Germline V gene sequence: CDR1 SGHRS, CDR2 YFSETQ. The CDR3 covers 15 residues. V lost 0 bases to trimming and J lost 3 bases, with 11 bases between them. CDR3 nucleotides: TGCGCCAGCAGCTTGGGCGGCTACGCGACAGATACGCAGTATTTT. Amino acid sequence: CASSLGGYATDTQYF.

This clonotype was found a few times. V usage is TRBV20-1 and J usage is TRBJ1-1, with no clear D. CDR3 length: 12 amino acids. Germline V CDR1 and CDR2: DFQATT, SNEGSKA (reference sequence). V was clipped by 0 bases and J by 2 bases, with 4 bases between them. Written as DNA, the CDR3 is TGCAGTGCTAGAGATCAAAACACTGAAGCTTTCTTT. This sequence encodes CSARDQNTEAFF.

This chain links TRBV29-1 with TRBJ2-1, with D maybe TRBD2 (5 bases). The germline V and J ends were trimmed by 2 bases and 7 bases, with 18 bases remaining between them. This CDR3 contains 15 residues. Germline V gives CDR1 SQVTM, CDR2 ANQGSEA. The CDR3 region has the DNA TGCAGCGTTGAATCGGCTAGCTTGAATCGAAATGAGCAGTTCTTC. Translating it yields CSVESASLNRNEQFF.

This clonotype has a handful of counts. The V call is TRBV7-9, the J call TRBJ1-1, with D tentatively TRBD1 (5 bases). V lost 7 bases and J 4 bases, leaving 13 bases between the germline ends. The CDR3 totals 13 residues. From germline, CDR1 is SEHNR and CDR2 FQNEAQ (reference sequence). As DNA, the CDR3 is TGTGCCAGCATTCCCGACGGGGGCACTGAAGCTTTCTTT. Its translation: CASIPDGGTEAFF.

Many counts were recorded for this clonotype. The gene calls are TRBV12-3 or TRBV12-4 and TRBJ2-5; 9 bases line up with TRBD2. J gave up 7 bases and V 6 bases, and 9 bases lay outside the gene matches. The CDR3 consists of 14 residues. CDR3 sequence (DNA): TGTGCCAGCAGACCCGGGACTAGCTTTGGGACCCAGTACTTC. As protein: CASRPGTSFGTQYF.

This chain links TRBV2 with TRBJ1-4; possible D gene TRBD1, 6 bases. V gave up 1 base and J gave up 3 bases, with 6 bases separating them. The CDR3 is 14 residues long. Germline lookup yields CDR1 SNHLY and CDR2 FYNNEI. CDR3 coding DNA: TGTGCCAGCAGTGAAGGACAGGCTAATGAAAAACTGTTTTTT. It codes for CASSEGQANEKLFF.

This clonotype was seen a handful of times. The CDR3 protein is CASSPGGTSELWNYGYTF. Here the CDR3 DNA reads TGTGCCAGTAGTCCGGGTGGCACCTCTGAATTATGGAACTATGGCTACACCTTC. The rearrangement links TRBV19 to TRBJ1-2; D unresolved. There are 18 residues in the CDR3. CDR1 and CDR2 from the germline V gene are LNHDA and SQIVND (reference sequence). The V and J ends lost 5 bases and 2 bases respectively, with 24 bases between them.

This clonotype has a count of ten or more. V is TRBV10-1 and J is TRBJ2-3; D is perhaps TRBD2 (5 bases). V was trimmed by 3 bases and J by 6 bases, leaving 16 bases between them. CDR1 is WNHNN, CDR2 SYGVQD, per germline (reference sequence). CDR3 length: 15 amino acids. CDR3: CASSDSAVQWDTQYF. CDR3 coding DNA: TGCGCCAGCAGTGATTCAGCGGTCCAATGGGATACGCAGTATTTT.

The rearrangement uses TRBV6-5 and TRBJ1-1, with D perhaps matching TRBD1 (5 bases). This CDR3 contains 17 residues. The V and J ends lost 0 bases and 4 bases respectively, with 18 bases between them. CDR1 is MNHEY, CDR2 SVGAGI, per germline. In nucleotides, the CDR3 is TGTGCCAGCAGTTACTCGAATTTTGGGGCTCTGAGCACTGAAGCTTTCTTT. It codes for CASSYSNFGALSTEAFF.

The chain uses TRBV3-1 and TRBJ2-2; 7 bases match TRBD1. CDR1 and CDR2 from the germline V gene are LGHDT and YNNKEL (reference sequence). The CDR3 has 17 residues. V lost 0 bases to trimming and J lost 2 bases; unmatched junction nucleotides: 6. CDR3 sequence: CASSQERHRGNTGELFF. In DNA, the CDR3 is TGTGCCAGCAGCCAAGAACGTCACAGGGGAAACACCGGGGAGCTGTTTTTT.